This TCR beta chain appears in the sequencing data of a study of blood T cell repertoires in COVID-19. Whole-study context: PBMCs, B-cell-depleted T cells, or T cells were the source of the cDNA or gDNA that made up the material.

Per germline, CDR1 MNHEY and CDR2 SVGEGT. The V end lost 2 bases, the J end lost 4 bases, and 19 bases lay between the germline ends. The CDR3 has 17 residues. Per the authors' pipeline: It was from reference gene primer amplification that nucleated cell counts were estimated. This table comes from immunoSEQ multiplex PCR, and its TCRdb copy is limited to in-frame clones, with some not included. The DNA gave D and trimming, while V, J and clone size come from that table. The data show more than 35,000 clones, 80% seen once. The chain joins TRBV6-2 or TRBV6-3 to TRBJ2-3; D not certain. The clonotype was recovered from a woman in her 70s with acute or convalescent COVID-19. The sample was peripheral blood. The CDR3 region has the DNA TGTGCCAGCAGTTACGAGGAATCCGTCCCAGTCCCAGATACGCAGTATTTT. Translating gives CASSYEESVPVPDTQYF.